A selection of T cell receptor beta chains follows, all from one sample in a study of blood T cells in healthy people across ages. One entry per CDR3 protein, called by TCRdb with MiXCR from the 5' RACE reads. The data contain 1,500,000 or so distinct CDR3 sequences, roughly 60% of them singletons. The sample consisted of blood. The receptor source for this set is a man aged 18 to 29 in good health. Each CDR3 is given with its conserved first and last residue. D genes are given only for firm matches. Size values are once, few and many counts, or a class for expanded clones, and some rows have none.

CDR3 DNA	CDR3 protein	clone size	D gene	J gene	V gene
TGTGCCAGCAGCCTGGGCCCGGGACAGGGATACTATGGCTACACCTTC	CASSLGPGQGYYGYTF	.	TRBD1	TRBJ1-2	TRBV3-1
TGTGCCAGCAGCGTAGACCCGGGACATACCCAAGAGACCCAGTACTTC	CASSVDPGHTQETQYF	.	.	TRBJ2-5	TRBV9
TGTGCCAGCAGTGCCTACAGGGGCCTCCAAGAGACCCAGTACTTC	CASSAYRGLQETQYF	once	TRBD1	TRBJ2-5	TRBV27
TGTGCCAGTAGCCCTGGGTGGGGGGCCACCGGGGAGCTGTTTTTT	CASSPGWGATGELFF	.	.	TRBJ2-2	TRBV7-2
TGTGCCAGCAGCTCCCAGTCAGAGACCCAGTACTTC	CASSSQSETQYF	.	.	TRBJ2-5	TRBV5-6
TGTGCCAGCAGTTTCCCCGGCGTATGGTATATTGAGCAGTTCTTC	CASSFPGVWYIEQFF	.	.	TRBJ2-1	TRBV7-2
TGCAGTGCTAGTCCCGGGTGGAGCTCCTACAATGAGCAGTTCTTC	CSASPGWSSYNEQFF	few	.	TRBJ2-1	TRBV20-1
TGTGCCAGTAACCGAGGGATGGGATTTTATGGCTACACCTTC	CASNRGMGFYGYTF	.	.	TRBJ1-2	TRBV12-3/TRBV12-4
TGTGCCAGCAGTCAACCGGACAGGGATGAGCAGTTCTTC	CASSQPDRDEQFF	.	TRBD1	TRBJ2-1	TRBV6-2/TRBV6-3
TGCGCCAGCAGCCAACATACACGCTACTACGAGCAGTACTTC	CASSQHTRYYEQYF	.	.	TRBJ2-7	TRBV4-3
TGTGCCACCAGTGACATGGACAGGGGACGAGAGACCCAGTACTTC	CATSDMDRGRETQYF	.	TRBD1	TRBJ2-5	TRBV24-1
TGTGCCAGCAGTGAATCCAATGGGGGAATCACAGATACGCAGTATTTT	CASSESNGGITDTQYF	few	.	TRBJ2-3	TRBV25-1
TGTGCCATCAGTGAGCCACCTAGTTATGAGCAGTTCTTC	CAISEPPSYEQFF	.	.	TRBJ2-1	TRBV10-3
TGCAGTGCTAGAGAAGGGGAGAGCTCCTACAATGAGCAGTTCTTC	CSAREGESSYNEQFF	.	.	TRBJ2-1	TRBV20-1
TGTGCCAGCAGTTACCCCGCCCGGGGGACCCAGTACTTC	CASSYPARGTQYF	.	.	TRBJ2-5	TRBV6-2/TRBV6-3
TGTGCCAGCAATCCAGCCACTGGGGCCAACGTCCTGACTTTC	CASNPATGANVLTF	.	.	TRBJ2-6	TRBV28
TGTGCCAACAATCCGGGACAGGGGATAGATACGCAGTATTTT	CANNPGQGIDTQYF	.	TRBD1	TRBJ2-3	TRBV18
TGTGCCAGCAGCTCCCCTGGTACGGAAAAAGCTTTCTTT	CASSSPGTEKAFF	few	.	TRBJ1-1	TRBV28
TGTGCCAGCAGTTGGGGCAGAACCTACGAGCAGTACTTC	CASSWGRTYEQYF	few	.	TRBJ2-7	TRBV27
TGTGCCAGCAGCTTAGGAGCAGGGCAATCTGGCCTCGAGCAGTACTTC	CASSLGAGQSGLEQYF	.	.	TRBJ2-7	TRBV11-2
TGTGCCAGCAGCTTAGAGGGACGGGGGGGCACAGATACGCAGTATTTT	CASSLEGRGGTDTQYF	.	TRBD2	TRBJ2-3	TRBV7-2
TGTGCCAGCAGCATGTGGAGGGGACTAGCTAACAATGAGCAGTTCTTC	CASSMWRGLANNEQFF	.	TRBD2	TRBJ2-1	TRBV7-2
TGTGCCAGCAGCCATCCCGGCCGGGACAGCCCCTACGAGCAGTACTTC	CASSHPGRDSPYEQYF	few	TRBD1	TRBJ2-7	TRBV4-2
TGTGCCAGCAGCCTCCAGGGGGCTCAGCCCCAGCATTTT	CASSLQGAQPQHF	.	TRBD1	TRBJ1-5	TRBV6-6
TGCAGCGTTAGGGACGGGCTCTCCTACGAGCAGTACTTC	CSVRDGLSYEQYF	once	.	TRBJ2-7	TRBV29-1
TGTGCCAGCAGCCAACCCAGGCAGTGGGGCTACACCTTC	CASSQPRQWGYTF	.	.	TRBJ1-2	TRBV3-1
TGTGCCAGCAGTTTAGTGGGCCAGGTTTGGGCACGAGGTTTCCACGAGCAGTACTTC	CASSLVGQVWARGFHEQYF	few	.	TRBJ2-7	TRBV12-3/TRBV12-4
TGTGCCAGCAGCGAGAGCCAGGGGGGGCTAGGCACAGATACGCAGTATTTT	CASSESQGGLGTDTQYF	.	.	TRBJ2-3	TRBV2
TGTGCCAGCAGCTCTGGGACTAGCGGGGGTTCCTACGAGCAGTACTTC	CASSSGTSGGSYEQYF	.	TRBD2	TRBJ2-7	TRBV11-2
TGTGCCAGCAGCTTAGGACAGGGGGAAGGTGAAAAACTGTTTTTT	CASSLGQGEGEKLFF	.	TRBD1	TRBJ1-4	TRBV7-2
TGTGCCAGCAGCAGTCGTACCGGGACAGGGGGCCGCACAGATACGCAGTATTTT	CASSSRTGTGGRTDTQYF	.	TRBD1	TRBJ2-3	TRBV11-1
TGTGCCAGCAGCAAACTAGTGCATGAGCAGTTCTTC	CASSKLVHEQFF	.	.	TRBJ2-1	TRBV12-3/TRBV12-4
TGCAGTGCTGTTTCAGTTGCAACTAATGAAAAACTGTTTTTT	CSAVSVATNEKLFF	.	.	TRBJ1-4	TRBV20-1
TGTGCCAGCAACCATCCGGGCGATGAGCAGTTCTTC	CASNHPGDEQFF	.	.	TRBJ2-1	TRBV6-1
TGTGCCAGCAGTATCAGGATCGACGAGCAGTACTTC	CASSIRIDEQYF	.	.	TRBJ2-7	TRBV12-3/TRBV12-4
TGTGCCAGCAGCGATAAGGGCAGGGGCACAGATACGCAGTATTTT	CASSDKGRGTDTQYF	.	.	TRBJ2-3	TRBV25-1
TGCGCCAGCAGCCAAGGTCCCGGTTACGGGGAGTACTTC	CASSQGPGYGEYF	.	.	TRBJ2-5	TRBV4-1